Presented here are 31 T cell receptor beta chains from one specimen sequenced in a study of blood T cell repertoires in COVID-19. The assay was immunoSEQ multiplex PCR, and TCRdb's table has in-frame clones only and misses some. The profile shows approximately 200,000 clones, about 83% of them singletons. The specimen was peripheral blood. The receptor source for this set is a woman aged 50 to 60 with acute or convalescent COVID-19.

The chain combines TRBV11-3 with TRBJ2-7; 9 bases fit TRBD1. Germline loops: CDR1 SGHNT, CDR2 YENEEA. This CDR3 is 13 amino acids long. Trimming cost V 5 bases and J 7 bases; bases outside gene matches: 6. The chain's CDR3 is CASSPGTGWEQYF. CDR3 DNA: TGTGCCAGCAGCCCAGGGACAGGGTGGGAGCAGTACTTC. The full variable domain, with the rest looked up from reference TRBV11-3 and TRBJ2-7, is EAGVVQSPRYKIIEKKQPVAFWCNPISGHNTLYWYLQNLGQGPELLIRYENEEAVDDSQLPKDRFSAERLKGVDSTLKIQPAELGDSAVYLCASSPGTGWEQYFGPGTRLTVT.

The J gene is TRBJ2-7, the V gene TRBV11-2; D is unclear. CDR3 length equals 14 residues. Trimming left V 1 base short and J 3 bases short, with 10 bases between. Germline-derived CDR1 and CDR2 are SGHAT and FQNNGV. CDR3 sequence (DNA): TGTGCCAGCAGCTTAGCGGAGCGATTCTACGAGCAGTACTTC. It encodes CASSLAERFYEQYF.

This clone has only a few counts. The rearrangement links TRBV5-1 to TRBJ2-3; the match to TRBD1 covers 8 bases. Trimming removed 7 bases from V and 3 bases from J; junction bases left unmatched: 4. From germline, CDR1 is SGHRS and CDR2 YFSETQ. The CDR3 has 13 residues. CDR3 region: CASLDRVTDTQYF. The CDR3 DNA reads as TGCGCCAGCTTGGACAGGGTGACAGATACGCAGTATTTT.

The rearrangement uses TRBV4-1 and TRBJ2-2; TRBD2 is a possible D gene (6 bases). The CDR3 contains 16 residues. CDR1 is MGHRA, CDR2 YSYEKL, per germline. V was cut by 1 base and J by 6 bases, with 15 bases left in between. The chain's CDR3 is CASSQVARRGAGELFF. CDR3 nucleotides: TGCGCCAGCAGCCAAGTTGCCAGGCGGGGAGCCGGGGAGCTGTTTTTT.

CDR3: CASSLPTATGDGYTF. CDR3 sequence (DNA): TGTGCCAGCTCCCTCCCTACGGCTACAGGGGATGGCTACACCTTC. The chain carries TRBV28 and TRBJ1-2, with TRBD1 matching over 7 bases. Germline CDR1 and CDR2: MDHEN and SYDVKM. CDR3 length: 15 residues. With 8 bases clipped from V and 6 bases from J, the junction kept 15 bases outside the gene matches.

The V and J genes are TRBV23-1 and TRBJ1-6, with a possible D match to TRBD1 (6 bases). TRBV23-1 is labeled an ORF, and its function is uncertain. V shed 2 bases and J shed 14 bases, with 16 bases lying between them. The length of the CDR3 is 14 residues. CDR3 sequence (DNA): TGCGCCAGCAGTCAAAGGGACAACCTCTTGACCCTCCACTTT. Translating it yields CASSQRDNLLTLHF.

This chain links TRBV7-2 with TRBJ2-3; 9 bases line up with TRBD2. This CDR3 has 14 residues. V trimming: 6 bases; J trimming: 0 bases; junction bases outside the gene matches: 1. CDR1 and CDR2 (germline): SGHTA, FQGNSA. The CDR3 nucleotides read TGTGCCAGCAGGGCGGGGGGGAGCACAGATACGCAGTATTTT. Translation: CASRAGGSTDTQYF.

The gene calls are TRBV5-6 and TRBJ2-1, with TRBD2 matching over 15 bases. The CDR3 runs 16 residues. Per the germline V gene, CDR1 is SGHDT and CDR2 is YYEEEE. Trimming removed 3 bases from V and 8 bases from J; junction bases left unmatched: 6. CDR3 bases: TGTGCCAGCAGCTACGGACTAGCGGGAGGGAGGGATGAGCAGTTCTTC. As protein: CASSYGLAGGRDEQFF.

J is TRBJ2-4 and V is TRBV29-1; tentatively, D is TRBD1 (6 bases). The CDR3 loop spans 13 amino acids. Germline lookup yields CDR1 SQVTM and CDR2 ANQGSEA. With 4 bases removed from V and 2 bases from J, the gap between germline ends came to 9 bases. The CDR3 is CSVGGQPKNIQYF. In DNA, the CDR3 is TGCAGCGTTGGTGGACAGCCCAAAAACATTCAGTACTTC.

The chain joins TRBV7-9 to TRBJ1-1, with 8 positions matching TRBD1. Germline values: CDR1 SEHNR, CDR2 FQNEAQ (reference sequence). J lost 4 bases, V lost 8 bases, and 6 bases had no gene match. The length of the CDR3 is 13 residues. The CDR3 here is CASGTGGGTEAFF. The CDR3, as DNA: TGTGCCAGCGGTACAGGGGGAGGCACTGAAGCTTTCTTT.

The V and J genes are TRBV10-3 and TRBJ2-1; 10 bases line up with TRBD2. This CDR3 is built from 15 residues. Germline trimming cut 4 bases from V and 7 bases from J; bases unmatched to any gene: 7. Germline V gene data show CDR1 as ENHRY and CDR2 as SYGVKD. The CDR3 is CAISVSASGRNEQFF. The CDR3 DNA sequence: TGTGCCATCAGTGTTTCGGCTAGCGGGAGAAATGAGCAGTTCTTC.

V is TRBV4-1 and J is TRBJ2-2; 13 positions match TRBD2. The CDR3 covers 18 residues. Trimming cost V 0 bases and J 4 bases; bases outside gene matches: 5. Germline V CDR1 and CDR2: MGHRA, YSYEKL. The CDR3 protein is CASSQELAGGPGTGELFF. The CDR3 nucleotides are TGCGCCAGCAGCCAAGAACTAGCGGGAGGGCCGGGCACCGGGGAGCTGTTTTTT.

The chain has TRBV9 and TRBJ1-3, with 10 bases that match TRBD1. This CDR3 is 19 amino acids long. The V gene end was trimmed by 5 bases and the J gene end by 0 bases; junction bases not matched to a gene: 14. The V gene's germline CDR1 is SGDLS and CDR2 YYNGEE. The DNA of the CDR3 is TGTGCCAGCAGATATAGGGACAGGGGAAGCCCCAGCTCTGGAAACACCATATATTTT. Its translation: CASRYRDRGSPSSGNTIYF.

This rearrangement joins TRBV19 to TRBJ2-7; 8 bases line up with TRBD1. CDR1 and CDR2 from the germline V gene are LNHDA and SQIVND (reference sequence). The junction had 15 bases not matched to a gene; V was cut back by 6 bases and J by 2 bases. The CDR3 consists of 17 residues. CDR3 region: CASRDRVPPASTYEQYF. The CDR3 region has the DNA TGTGCCAGTAGGGACAGGGTCCCTCCCGCCTCAACCTACGAGCAGTACTTC. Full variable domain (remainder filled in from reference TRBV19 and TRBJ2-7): DGGITQSPKYLFRKEGQNVTLSCEQNLNHDAMYWYRQDPGQGLRLIYYSQIVNDFQKGDIAEGYSVSREKKESFPLTVTSAQKNPTAFYLCASRDRVPPASTYEQYFGPGTRLTVT.

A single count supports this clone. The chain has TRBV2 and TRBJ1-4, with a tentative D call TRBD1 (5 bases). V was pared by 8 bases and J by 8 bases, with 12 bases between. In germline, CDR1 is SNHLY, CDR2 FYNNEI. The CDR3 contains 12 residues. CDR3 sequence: CASEGAEEKLFF. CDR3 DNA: TGTGCCAGCGAAGGGGCCGAGGAAAAACTGTTTTTT. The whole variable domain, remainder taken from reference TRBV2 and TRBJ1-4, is EPEVTQTPSHQVTQMGQEVILRCVPISNHLYFYWYRQILGQKVEFLVSFYNNEISEKSEIFDDQFSVERPDGSNFTLKIRSTKLEDSAMYFCASEGAEEKLFFGSGTQLSVL.

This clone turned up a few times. The CDR3 bases are TGTGCCAGCAGCTCTTTTCCCCCTGGAAACACCATATATTTT. As protein: CASSSFPPGNTIYF. The genes are TRBV5-4 and TRBJ1-3; D call uncertain. Germline V CDR1 and CDR2: SGHNT, YYREEE (reference sequence). This CDR3 is 14 amino acids long. V was clipped by 3 bases and J by 2 bases, with 9 bases between them. The full variable domain, rest sourced from reference TRBV5-4 and TRBJ1-3, is ETGVTQSPTHLIKTRGQQVTLRCSSQSGHNTVSWYQQALGQGPQFIFQYYREEENGRGNFPPRFSGLQFPNYSSELNVNALELDDSALYLCASSSFPPGNTIYFGEGSWLTVV.

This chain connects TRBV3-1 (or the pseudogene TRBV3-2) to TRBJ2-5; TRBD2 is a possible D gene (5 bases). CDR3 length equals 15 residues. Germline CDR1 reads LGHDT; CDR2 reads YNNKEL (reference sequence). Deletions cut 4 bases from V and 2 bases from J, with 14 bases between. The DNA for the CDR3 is TGTGCCAGCAGCCCCAAGAATAGGGAGCAAGAGACCCAGTACTTC. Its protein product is CASSPKNREQETQYF.

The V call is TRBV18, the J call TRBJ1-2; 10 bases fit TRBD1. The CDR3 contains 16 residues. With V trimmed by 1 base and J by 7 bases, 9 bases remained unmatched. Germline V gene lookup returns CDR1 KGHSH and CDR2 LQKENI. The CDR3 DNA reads TGTGCCAGCTCACCACGAGCGGGACAGGGGTACGGTGGCTACACCTTC. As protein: CASSPRAGQGYGGYTF.

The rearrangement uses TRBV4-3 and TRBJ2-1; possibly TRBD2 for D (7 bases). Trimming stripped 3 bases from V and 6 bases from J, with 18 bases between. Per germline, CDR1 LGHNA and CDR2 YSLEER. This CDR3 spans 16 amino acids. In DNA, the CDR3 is TGCGCCAGCAGCCATAAAGAGGGGGGGGTCTCCAATGAGCAGTTCTTC. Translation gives CASSHKEGGVSNEQFF.

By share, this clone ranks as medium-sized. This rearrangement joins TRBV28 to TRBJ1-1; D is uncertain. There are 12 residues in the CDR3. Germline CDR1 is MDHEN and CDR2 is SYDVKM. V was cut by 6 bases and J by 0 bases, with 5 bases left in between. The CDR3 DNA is TGTGCCAGCAGGGAGATGAACACTGAAGCTTTCTTT. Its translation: CASREMNTEAFF.

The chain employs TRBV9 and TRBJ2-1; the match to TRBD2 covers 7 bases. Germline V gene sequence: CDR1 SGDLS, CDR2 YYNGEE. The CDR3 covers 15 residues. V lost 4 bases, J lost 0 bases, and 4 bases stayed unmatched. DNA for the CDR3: TGTGCCAGCAGCATCGGGACTACCTCCTACAATGAGCAGTTCTTC. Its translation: CASSIGTTSYNEQFF. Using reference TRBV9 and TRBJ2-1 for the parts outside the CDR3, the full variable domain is DSGVTQTPKHLITATGQRVTLRCSPRSGDLSVYWYQQSLDQGLQFLIQYYNGEERAKGNILERFSAQQFPDLHSELNLSSLELGDSALYFCASSIGTTSYNEQFFGPGTRLTVL.

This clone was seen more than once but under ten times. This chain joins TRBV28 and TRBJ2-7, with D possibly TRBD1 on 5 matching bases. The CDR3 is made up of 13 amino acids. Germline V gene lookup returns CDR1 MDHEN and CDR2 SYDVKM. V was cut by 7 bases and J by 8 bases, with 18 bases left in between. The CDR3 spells CASTTGRPGKQYF. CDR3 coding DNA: TGTGCCAGCACCACAGGTAGACCCGGCAAGCAGTACTTC.

The CDR3 reads CATSDLGNSGQPYEQYF. CDR3 DNA: TGTGCCACCAGTGATTTGGGGAACTCGGGACAGCCCTACGAGCAGTACTTC. The V call is TRBV24-1, the J call TRBJ2-7; 7 nucleotides align to TRBD1. CDR1 KGHDR and CDR2 SFDVKD come from the germline V gene. V dropped 0 bases and J dropped 2; count of bases not matched to a gene: 9. The CDR3 is made up of 17 amino acids.

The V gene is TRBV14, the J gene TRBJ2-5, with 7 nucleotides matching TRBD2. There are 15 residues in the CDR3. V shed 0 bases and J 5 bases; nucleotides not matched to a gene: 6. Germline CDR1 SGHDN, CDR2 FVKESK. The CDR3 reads CASSQEFREAETQYF. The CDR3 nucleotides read TGTGCCAGCAGCCAAGAATTTCGGGAGGCGGAGACCCAGTACTTC.

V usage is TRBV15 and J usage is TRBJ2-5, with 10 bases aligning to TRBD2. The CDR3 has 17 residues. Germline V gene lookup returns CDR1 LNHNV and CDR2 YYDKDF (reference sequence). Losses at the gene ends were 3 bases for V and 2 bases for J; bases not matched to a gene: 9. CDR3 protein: CATSRSWTSGGQETQYF. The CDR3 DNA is TGTGCCACCAGCAGGTCCTGGACTAGCGGCGGACAAGAGACCCAGTACTTC.

The CDR3, as DNA: TGTGCCAGCAGCCCGTCTTTCGGGGGGGCCAGCGATGAGCAGTTCTTC. This sequence encodes CASSPSFGGASDEQFF. The chain recombines TRBV9 with TRBJ2-1, with TRBD2 matching 8 bases. V gave up 4 bases and J gave up 8 bases; unmatched junction bases: 14. CDR3 length: 16 amino acids. From germline, CDR1 is SGDLS and CDR2 YYNGEE. Variable domain in full (rest from reference TRBV9 and TRBJ2-1): DSGVTQTPKHLITATGQRVTLRCSPRSGDLSVYWYQQSLDQGLQFLIQYYNGEERAKGNILERFSAQQFPDLHSELNLSSLELGDSALYFCASSPSFGGASDEQFFGPGTRLTVL.

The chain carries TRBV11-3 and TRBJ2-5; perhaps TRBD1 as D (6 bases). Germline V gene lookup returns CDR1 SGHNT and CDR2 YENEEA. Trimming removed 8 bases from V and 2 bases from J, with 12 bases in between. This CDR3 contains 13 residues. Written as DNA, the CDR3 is TGTGCCAGCGGAATACAGGGACAAGAGACCCAGTACTTC. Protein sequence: CASGIQGQETQYF.

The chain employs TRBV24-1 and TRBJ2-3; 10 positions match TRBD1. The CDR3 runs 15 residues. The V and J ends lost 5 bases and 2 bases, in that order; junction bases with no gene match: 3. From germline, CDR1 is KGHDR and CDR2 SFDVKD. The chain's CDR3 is CATSVGTGVTDTQYF. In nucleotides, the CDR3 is TGTGCCACCAGTGTGGGGACAGGGGTCACAGATACGCAGTATTTT.

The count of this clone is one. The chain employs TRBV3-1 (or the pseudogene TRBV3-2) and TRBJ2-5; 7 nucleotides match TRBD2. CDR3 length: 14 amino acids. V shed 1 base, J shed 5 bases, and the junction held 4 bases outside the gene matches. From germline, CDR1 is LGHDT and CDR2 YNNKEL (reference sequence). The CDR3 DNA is TGTGCCAGCAGCCAAGGCGGGAGTGGGGAGACCCAGTACTTC. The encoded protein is CASSQGGSGETQYF.

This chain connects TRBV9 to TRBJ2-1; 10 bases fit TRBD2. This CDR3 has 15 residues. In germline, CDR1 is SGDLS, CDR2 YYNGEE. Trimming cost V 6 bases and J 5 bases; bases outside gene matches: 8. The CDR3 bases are TGTGCCAGCACGAAGGTGGGACTAGCGAACAATGAGCAGTTCTTC. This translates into CASTKVGLANNEQFF.

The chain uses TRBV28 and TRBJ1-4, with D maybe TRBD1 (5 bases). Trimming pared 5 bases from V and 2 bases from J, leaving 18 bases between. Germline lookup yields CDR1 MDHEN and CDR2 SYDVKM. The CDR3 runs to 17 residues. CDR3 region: CASSPRVLLVTNEKLFF. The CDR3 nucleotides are TGTGCCAGCAGTCCCAGGGTCCTCCTGGTCACTAATGAAAAACTGTTTTTT.